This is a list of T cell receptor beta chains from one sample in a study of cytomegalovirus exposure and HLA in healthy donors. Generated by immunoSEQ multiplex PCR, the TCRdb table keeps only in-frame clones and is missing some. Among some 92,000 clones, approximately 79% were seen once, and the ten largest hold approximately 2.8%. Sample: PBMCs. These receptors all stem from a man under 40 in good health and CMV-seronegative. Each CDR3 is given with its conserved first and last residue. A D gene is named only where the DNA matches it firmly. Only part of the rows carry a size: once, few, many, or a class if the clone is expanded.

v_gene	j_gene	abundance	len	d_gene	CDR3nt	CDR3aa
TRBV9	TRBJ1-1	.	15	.	TGTGCCAGCAGCGTAGCACCAGGGGCGAACACTGAAGCTTTCTTT	CASSVAPGANTEAFF
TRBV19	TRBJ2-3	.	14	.	TGTGCCAGTAGTATAGGTCAGGGGATAGATACGCAGTATTTT	CASSIGQGIDTQYF
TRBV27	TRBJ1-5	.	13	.	TGTGCCAGCAGTCTTAATCCGGATCAGCCCCAGCATTTT	CASSLNPDQPQHF
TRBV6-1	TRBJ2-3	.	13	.	TGTGCCGGACAGGGAGGGTATGTCGATACGCAGTATTTT	CAGQGGYVDTQYF
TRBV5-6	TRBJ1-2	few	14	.	TGTGCCAGCAGCTCGTCCAGGCAGGCCTATGGCTACACCTTC	CASSSSRQAYGYTF
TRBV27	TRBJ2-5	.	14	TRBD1	TGTGCCAGCAGTAACAGGGGGCCTATGGAGACCCAGTACTTC	CASSNRGPMETQYF
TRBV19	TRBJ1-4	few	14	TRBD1	TGTGCCAGTAGCCGGGACAGGATGGATGAAAAACTGTTTTTT	CASSRDRMDEKLFF
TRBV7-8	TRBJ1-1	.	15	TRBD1	TGTGCCAGCAGCTCAGCGGGACAGGGGAGCACTGAAGCTTTCTTT	CASSSAGQGSTEAFF
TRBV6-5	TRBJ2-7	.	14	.	TGTGCCAGCAGTTACGAGGGCAGGACTTACGAGCAGTACTTC	CASSYEGRTYEQYF
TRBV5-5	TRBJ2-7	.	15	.	TGTGCCAGCAGCTTGGAGGTCGACAGGACCTACGAGCAGTACTTC	CASSLEVDRTYEQYF
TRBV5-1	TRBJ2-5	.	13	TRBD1	TGCGCCAGCAGCGTGGACAGGGCAGAGACCCAGTACTTC	CASSVDRAETQYF
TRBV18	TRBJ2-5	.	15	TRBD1	TGTGCCAGCTCACCAGGGACAGGATCTCGAGAGACCCAGTACTTC	CASSPGTGSRETQYF
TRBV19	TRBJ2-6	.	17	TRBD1	TGTGCCAGCCAGCAACAGGGGGCAGGGGAAGGGGCCAACGTCCTGACTTTC	CASQQQGAGEGANVLTF
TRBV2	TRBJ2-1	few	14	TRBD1	TGTGCCAGCAGTGGGGACAGGGTAAACAATGAGCAGTTCTTC	CASSGDRVNNEQFF
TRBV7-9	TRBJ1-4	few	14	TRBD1	TGTGCCAGCAGCATGGGACAGGGGAGGGAAAAACTGTTTTTT	CASSMGQGREKLFF
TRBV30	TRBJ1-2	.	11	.	TGTGCCTGGACCGAGGGGGGGGGCTACACCTTC	CAWTEGGGYTF
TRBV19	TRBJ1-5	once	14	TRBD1	TGTGCCAGTAGTCCCGGACAGGGGAGTCAGCCCCAGCATTTT	CASSPGQGSQPQHF
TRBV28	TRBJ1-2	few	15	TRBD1	TGTGCCAGCAGTTTACCACAGGGGGCGTACTATGGCTACACCTTC	CASSLPQGAYYGYTF
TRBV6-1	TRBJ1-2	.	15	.	TGTGCCAGCAGTGAAATGTCAGGCCCTAACTATGGCTACACCTTC	CASSEMSGPNYGYTF
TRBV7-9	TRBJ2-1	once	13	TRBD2	TGTGCTCTTGACCCGGGGGGCTACAATGAGCAGTTCTTC	CALDPGGYNEQFF
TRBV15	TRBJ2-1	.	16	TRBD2	TGTGCCACCAGCAGAGATCGTGACGGGGGGGCCCATGAGCAGTTCTTC	CATSRDRDGGAHEQFF
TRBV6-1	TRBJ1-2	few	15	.	TGTGCCAGCAGTGAAGCGCACGGCCGTACGAGGGGCTACACCTTC	CASSEAHGRTRGYTF
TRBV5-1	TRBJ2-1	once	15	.	TGCGCCAGCAGCTTAAGGGAGAGCTCCTACAATGAGCAGTTCTTC	CASSLRESSYNEQFF
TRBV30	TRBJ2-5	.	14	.	TGTGCCTGGGCGACCGGGACACTTGGGGAGACCCAGTACTTC	CAWATGTLGETQYF
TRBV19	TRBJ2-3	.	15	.	TGTGCCAGTAGTATAGGCCAAGCTAGCACAGATACGCAGTATTTT	CASSIGQASTDTQYF
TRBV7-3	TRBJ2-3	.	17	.	TGTGCCAGCAGCTTATTGGGTAGAGGGTTGGTCACAGATACGCAGTATTTT	CASSLLGRGLVTDTQYF
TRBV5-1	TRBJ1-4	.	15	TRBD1	TGCGCCAGCAGCCCACAGGGGGCGAGGGGTGAAAAACTGTTTTTT	CASSPQGARGEKLFF
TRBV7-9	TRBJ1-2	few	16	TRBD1	TGTGCCAGCAGCTATACAAATCCGGGACAGGGGTCGGGCTACACCTTC	CASSYTNPGQGSGYTF
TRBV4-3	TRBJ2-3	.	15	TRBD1	TGCGCCAGCAGCCAGACGGAAGGGGGCCAAGATACGCAGTATTTT	CASSQTEGGQDTQYF
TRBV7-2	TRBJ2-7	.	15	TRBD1	TGTGCCAGCAGCCGTACCCCGGGACAGGGTTACGAGCAGTACTTC	CASSRTPGQGYEQYF
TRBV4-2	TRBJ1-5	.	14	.	TGTGCCAGCAGCCCTACAGGGATAAGGCAGCCCCAGCATTTT	CASSPTGIRQPQHF
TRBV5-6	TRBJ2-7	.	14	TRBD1	TGTGCCAGCAGCTGGGACAGGGGGCCCTACGAGCAGTACTTC	CASSWDRGPYEQYF
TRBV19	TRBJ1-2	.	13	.	TGTGCCAGTAGTATAGAAGCGGAGTATGGCTACACCTTC	CASSIEAEYGYTF